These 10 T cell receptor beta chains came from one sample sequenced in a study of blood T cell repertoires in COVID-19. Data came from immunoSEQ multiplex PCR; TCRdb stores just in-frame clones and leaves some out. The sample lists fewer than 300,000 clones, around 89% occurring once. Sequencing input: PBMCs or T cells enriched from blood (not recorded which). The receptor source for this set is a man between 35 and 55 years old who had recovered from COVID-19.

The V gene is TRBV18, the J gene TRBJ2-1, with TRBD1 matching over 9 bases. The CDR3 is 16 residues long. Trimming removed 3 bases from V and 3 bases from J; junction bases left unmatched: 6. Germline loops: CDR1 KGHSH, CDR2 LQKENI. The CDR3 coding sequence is TGTGCCAGCTCACCCGGGACAGGGATGGGCTACAATGAGCAGTTCTTC. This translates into CASSPGTGMGYNEQFF.

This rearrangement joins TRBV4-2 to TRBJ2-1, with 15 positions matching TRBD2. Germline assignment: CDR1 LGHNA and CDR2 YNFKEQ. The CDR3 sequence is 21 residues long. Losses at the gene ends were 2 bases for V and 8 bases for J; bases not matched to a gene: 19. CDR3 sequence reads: CASSQRRTSGRARPRAYEQFF. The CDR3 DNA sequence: TGTGCCAGCAGCCAACGGAGGACTAGCGGGAGGGCCAGGCCTAGGGCGTATGAGCAGTTCTTC.

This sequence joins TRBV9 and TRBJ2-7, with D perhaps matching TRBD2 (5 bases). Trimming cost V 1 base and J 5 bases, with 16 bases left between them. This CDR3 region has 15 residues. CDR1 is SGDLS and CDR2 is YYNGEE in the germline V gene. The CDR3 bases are TGTGCCAGCAGCGTATCTAGCCGGGTTTTCGACGAGCAGTACTTC. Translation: CASSVSSRVFDEQYF.

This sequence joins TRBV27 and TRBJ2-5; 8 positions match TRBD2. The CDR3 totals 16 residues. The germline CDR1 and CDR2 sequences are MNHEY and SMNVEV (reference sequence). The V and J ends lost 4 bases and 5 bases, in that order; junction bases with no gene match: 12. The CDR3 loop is CASSSEPSGRGETQYF. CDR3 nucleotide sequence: TGTGCCAGCAGTTCCGAGCCCAGCGGGAGAGGCGAGACCCAGTACTTC.

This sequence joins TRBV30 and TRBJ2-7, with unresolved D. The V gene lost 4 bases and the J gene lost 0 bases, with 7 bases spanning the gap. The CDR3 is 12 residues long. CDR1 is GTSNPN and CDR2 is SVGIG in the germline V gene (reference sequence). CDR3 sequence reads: CAWTKSSYEQYF. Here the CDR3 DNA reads TGTGCCTGGACGAAGAGCTCCTACGAGCAGTACTTC.

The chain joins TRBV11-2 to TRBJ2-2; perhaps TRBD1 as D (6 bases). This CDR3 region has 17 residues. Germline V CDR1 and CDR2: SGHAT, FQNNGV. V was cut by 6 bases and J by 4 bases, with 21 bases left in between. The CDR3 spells CASRRYTGPVGTGELFF. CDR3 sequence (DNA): TGTGCCAGCAGACGCTACACAGGGCCGGTTGGCACCGGGGAGCTGTTTTTT.

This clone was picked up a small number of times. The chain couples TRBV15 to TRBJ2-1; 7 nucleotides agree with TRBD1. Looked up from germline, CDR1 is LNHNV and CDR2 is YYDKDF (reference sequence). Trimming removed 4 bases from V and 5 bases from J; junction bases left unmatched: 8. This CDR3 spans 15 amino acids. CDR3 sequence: CATSTRQGNNNEQFF. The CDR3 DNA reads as TGTGCCACCAGCACTAGACAGGGTAACAACAATGAGCAGTTCTTC.

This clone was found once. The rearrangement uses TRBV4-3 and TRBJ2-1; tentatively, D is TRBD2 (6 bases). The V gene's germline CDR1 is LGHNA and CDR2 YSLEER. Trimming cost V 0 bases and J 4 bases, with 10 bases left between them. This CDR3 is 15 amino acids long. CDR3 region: CASSQDPGGYNEQFF. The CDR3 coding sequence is TGCGCCAGCAGCCAAGACCCCGGGGGATACAATGAGCAGTTCTTC.

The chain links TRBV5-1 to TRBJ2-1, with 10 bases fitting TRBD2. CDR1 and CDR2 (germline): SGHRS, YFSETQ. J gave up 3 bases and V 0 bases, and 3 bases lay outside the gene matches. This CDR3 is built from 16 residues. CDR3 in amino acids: CASSLVGLADYNEQFF. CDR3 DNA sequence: TGCGCCAGCAGCTTGGTCGGACTAGCGGACTACAATGAGCAGTTCTTC.

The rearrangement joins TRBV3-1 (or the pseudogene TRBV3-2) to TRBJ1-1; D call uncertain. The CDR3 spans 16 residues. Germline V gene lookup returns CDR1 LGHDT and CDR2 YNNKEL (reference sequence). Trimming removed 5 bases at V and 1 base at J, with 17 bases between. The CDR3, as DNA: TGTGCCAGCAGCGCACAACCGGGAGTCAAGAACACTGAAGCTTTCTTT. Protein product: CASSAQPGVKNTEAFF.